In its sample, the clone carrying this TCR beta chain was seen many times. Germline values: CDR1 MNHEY, CDR2 SVGEGT. This CDR3 is 15 amino acids long. The V and J ends lost 0 bases and 1 base respectively, with 9 bases between them. This sample is part of a study of spatial heterogeneity in lung cancer. Study-wide background: Taken at a median of around 22 months after resection, follow-up PBMC samples underwent sequencing when available.

Documented time point: blood at routine non-recurrence follow-up after resection. Without sorting, whole RNA was sequenced from tumor, nontumor lung or frozen PBMC. All TCR cDNA molecules were individually tagged with a unique molecular identifier. A single record per CDR3 protein comes from TCRdb applying MiXCR to the 5' RACE reads. The table lists about 19,000 distinct CDR3 sequences, 10% of them singletons. The material sequenced was PBMCs, taken at follow-up. The chain carries TRBV6-2 or TRBV6-3 and TRBJ1-1; D is unclear. This TCR came from a female donor with early-stage non-small cell lung cancer. The CDR3 nucleotides read TGTGCCAGCAGTTACTCCCGCGGCACGAACACTGAAGCTTTCTTT. Its translation is CASSYSRGTNTEAFF.